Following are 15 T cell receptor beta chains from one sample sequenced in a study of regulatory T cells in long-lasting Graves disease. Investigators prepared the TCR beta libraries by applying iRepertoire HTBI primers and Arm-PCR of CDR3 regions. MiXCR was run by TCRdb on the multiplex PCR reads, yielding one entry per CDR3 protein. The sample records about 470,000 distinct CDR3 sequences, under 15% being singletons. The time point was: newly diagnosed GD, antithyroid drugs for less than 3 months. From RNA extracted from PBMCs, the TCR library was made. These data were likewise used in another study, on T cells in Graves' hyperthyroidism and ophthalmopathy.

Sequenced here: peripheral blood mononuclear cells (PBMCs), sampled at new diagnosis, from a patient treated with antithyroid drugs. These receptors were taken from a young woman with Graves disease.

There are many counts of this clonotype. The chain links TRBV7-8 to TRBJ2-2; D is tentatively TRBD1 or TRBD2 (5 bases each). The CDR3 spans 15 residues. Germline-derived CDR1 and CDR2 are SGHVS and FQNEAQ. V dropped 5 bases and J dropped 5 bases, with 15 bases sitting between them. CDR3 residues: CASSTRDGRTGELFF. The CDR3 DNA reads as TGTGCCAGCAGCACCCGGGACGGCCGTACCGGGGAGCTGTTTTTT.

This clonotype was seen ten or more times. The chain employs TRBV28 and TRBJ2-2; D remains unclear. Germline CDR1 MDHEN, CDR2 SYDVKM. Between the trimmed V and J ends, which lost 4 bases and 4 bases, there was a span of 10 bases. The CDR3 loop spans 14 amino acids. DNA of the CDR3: TGTGCCAGCAGTTACACCGAAATCACCGGGGAGCTGTTTTTT. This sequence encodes CASSYTEITGELFF. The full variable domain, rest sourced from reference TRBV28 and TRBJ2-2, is DVKVTQSSRYLVKRTGEKVFLECVQDMDHENMFWYRQDPGLGLRLIYFSYDVKMKEKGDIPEGYSVSREKKERFSLILESASTNQTSMYLCASSYTEITGELFFGEGSRLTVL.

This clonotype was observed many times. Written as DNA, the CDR3 is TGTGCCAGCAGCCAAGAGGGAGGCAAAAACATTCAGTACTTC. Amino acids: CASSQEGGKNIQYF. The chain has TRBV14 and TRBJ2-4, with a weak D call TRBD2 (6 bases). The CDR3 totals 14 residues. The germline V and J ends were trimmed by 0 bases and 3 bases, with 6 bases remaining between them. Per the germline V gene, CDR1 is SGHDN and CDR2 is FVKESK.

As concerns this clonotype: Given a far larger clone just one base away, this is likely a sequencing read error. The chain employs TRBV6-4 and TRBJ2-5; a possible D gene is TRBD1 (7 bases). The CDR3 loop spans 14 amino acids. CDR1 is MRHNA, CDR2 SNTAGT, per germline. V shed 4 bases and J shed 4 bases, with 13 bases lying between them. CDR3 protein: CASSVGGGAETQYF. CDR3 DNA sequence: TGTGCCAGCAGTGTAGGAGGGGGCGCAGAGACCCAGTACTTC.

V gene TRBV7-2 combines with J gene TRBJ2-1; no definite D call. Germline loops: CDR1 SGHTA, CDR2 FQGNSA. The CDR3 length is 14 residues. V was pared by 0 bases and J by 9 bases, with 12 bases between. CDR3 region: CASSLAPRLAEQFF. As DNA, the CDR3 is TGTGCCAGCAGCTTAGCCCCTCGGTTGGCTGAGCAGTTCTTC. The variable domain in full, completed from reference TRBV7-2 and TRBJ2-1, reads GAGVSQSPSNKVTEKGKDVELRCDPISGHTALYWYRQSLGQGLEFLIYFQGNSAPDKSGLPSDRFSAERTGGSVSTLTIQRTQQEDSAVYLCASSLAPRLAEQFFGPGTRLTVL.

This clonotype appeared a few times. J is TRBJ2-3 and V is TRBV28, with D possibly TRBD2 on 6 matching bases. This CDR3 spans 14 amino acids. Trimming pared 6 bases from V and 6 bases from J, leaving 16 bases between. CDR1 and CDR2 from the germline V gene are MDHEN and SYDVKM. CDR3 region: CASRYPGLWDTQYF. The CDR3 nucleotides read TGTGCCAGCAGGTACCCGGGACTGTGGGATACGCAGTATTTT. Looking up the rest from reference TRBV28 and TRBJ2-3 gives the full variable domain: DVKVTQSSRYLVKRTGEKVFLECVQDMDHENMFWYRQDPGLGLRLIYFSYDVKMKEKGDIPEGYSVSREKKERFSLILESASTNQTSMYLCASRYPGLWDTQYFGPGTRLTVL.

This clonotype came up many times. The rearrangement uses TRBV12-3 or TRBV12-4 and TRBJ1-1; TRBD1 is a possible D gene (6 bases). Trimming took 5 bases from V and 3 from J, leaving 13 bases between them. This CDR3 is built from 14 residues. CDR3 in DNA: TGTGCCAGCAGTACACAGGGTAAATACACTGAAGCTTTCTTT. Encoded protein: CASSTQGKYTEAFF.

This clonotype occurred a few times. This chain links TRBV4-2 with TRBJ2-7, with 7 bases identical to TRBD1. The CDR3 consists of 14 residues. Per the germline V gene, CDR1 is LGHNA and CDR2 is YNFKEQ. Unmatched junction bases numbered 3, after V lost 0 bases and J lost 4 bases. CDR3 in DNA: TGTGCCAGCAGCCAAGAACCGACAGGGTACGAGCAGTACTTC. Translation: CASSQEPTGYEQYF.

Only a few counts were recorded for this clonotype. In DNA form, the CDR3 reads TGTGCCAGCAGCGTCGGGACGAGGCGCAATGAGCAGTTCTTC. It yields the protein CASSVGTRRNEQFF. The V gene is TRBV5-6, the J gene TRBJ2-1; D is possibly TRBD1 or TRBD2 (5 bases each). Germline assignment: CDR1 SGHDT and CDR2 YYEEEE. The CDR3 covers 14 residues. V was cut by 4 bases and J by 6 bases, with 14 bases left in between. Full variable domain (remainder filled in from reference TRBV5-6 and TRBJ2-1): DAGVTQSPTHLIKTRGQQVTLRCSPKSGHDTVSWYQQALGQGPQFIFQYYEEEERQRGNFPDRFSGHQFPNYSSELNVNALLLGDSALYLCASSVGTRRNEQFFGPGTRLTVL.

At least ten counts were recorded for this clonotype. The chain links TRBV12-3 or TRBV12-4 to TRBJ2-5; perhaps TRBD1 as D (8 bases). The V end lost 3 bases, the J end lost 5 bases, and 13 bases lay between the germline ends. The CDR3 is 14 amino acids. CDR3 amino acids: CASSFTGGGETQYF. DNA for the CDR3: TGTGCCAGCAGTTTTACAGGGGGAGGGGAGACCCAGTACTTC.

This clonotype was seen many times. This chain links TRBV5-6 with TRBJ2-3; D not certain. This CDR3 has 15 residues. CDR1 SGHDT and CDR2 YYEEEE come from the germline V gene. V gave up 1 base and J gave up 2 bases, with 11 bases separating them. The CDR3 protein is CASSLSFEHTDTQYF. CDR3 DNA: TGTGCCAGCAGCTTGAGTTTTGAGCACACAGATACGCAGTATTTT. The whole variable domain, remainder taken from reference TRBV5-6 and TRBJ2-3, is DAGVTQSPTHLIKTRGQQVTLRCSPKSGHDTVSWYQQALGQGPQFIFQYYEEEERQRGNFPDRFSGHQFPNYSSELNVNALLLGDSALYLCASSLSFEHTDTQYFGPGTRLTVL.

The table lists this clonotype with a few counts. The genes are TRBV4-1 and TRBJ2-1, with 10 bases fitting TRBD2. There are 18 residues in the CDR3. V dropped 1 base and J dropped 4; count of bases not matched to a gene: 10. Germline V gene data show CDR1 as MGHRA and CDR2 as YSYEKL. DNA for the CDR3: TGCGCCAGCAGCCAAGTGGACAGAGCGGGAGGGCCTTACAATGAGCAGTTCTTC. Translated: CASSQVDRAGGPYNEQFF.

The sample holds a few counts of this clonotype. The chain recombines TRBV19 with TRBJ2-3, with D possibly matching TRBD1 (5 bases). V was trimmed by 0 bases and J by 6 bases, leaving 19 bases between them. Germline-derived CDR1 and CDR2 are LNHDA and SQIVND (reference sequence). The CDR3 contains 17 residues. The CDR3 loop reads CASSIDYETVVWDTQYF. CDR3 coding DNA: TGTGCCAGTAGTATAGACTATGAGACAGTCGTGTGGGATACGCAGTATTTT.

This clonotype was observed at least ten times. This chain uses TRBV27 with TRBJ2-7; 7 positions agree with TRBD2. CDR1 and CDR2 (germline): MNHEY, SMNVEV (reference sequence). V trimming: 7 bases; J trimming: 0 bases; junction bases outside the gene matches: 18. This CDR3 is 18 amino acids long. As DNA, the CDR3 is TGTGCCAGCATCCCGTCCCCCCCCGCGAGCGGGGTCTCCTACGAGCAGTACTTC. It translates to CASIPSPPASGVSYEQYF.

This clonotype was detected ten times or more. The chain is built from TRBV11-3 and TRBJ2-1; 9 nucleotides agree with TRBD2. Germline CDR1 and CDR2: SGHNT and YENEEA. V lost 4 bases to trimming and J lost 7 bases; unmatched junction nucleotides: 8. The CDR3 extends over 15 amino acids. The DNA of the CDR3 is TGTGCCAGCAGCTCTCGTAGCGGGAGCTTGAATGAGCAGTTCTTC. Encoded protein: CASSSRSGSLNEQFF.